The sequence of this TCR beta chain was determined in a study of CD8 T cells in ankylosing spondylitis. Study observations and caveats: A TCR beta motif made of fewer than 10 highly homologous variants seemed typical of ankylosing spondylitis blood.

Turning to this clonotype: Antigen specificity is unknown.

TCRdb recomputed calls from the 5' RACE reads with MiXCR, one row per CDR3 protein. The sample lists a few hundred thousand distinct CDR3 sequences, around 20% occurring once. Sequencing was carried out using blood, either unsorted or a sorted T cell fraction (not recorded which). This clonotype was sampled from a female donor with ankylosing spondylitis or in good health (not recorded which).

CDR3 coding DNA: TGTGCCAGCAGACCGGTAGGGACTAGTTACAATGAGCAGTTCTTC. Its protein is CASRPVGTSYNEQFF. The chain employs TRBV12-3 or TRBV12-4 and TRBJ2-1; 8 positions match TRBD2. The V and J ends lost 6 bases and 4 bases, in that order; junction bases with no gene match: 8. This CDR3 is built from 15 residues.